One sample yielded the 18 T cell receptor beta chains listed below, sequenced in a study of shared clonotypes between healthy human individuals. Here immunoSEQ multiplex PCR was the method, and the copy in TCRdb shows in-frame clones only, minus some. The table shows under 2.5 million clones, with roughly 92% occurring only once. The sequenced material came from naive CD4+ T cells from PBMCs. Described subset: CD45RA+ positively selected. Every receptor here comes from a man between 18 and 35 years old in good health. Some clones in this sample may be carry-over from other donors' samples.

The chain has TRBV6-6 and TRBJ2-2; D not resolved. With 6 bases removed from V and 0 bases from J, the gap between germline ends came to 8 bases. This CDR3 is 14 amino acids long. The germline gives CDR1 MNHNY, CDR2 SVGAGI (reference sequence). CDR3 nucleotide sequence: TGTGCCAGCAGATTTGGCCCGAACACCGGGGAGCTGTTTTTT. It yields the protein CASRFGPNTGELFF.

The chain has TRBV11-3 and TRBJ2-1, with 9 nucleotides matching TRBD2. Losses at the gene ends were 6 bases for V and 7 bases for J; bases not matched to a gene: 4. This CDR3 spans 13 amino acids. Germline V gene sequence: CDR1 SGHNT, CDR2 YENEEA. Here the CDR3 DNA reads TGTGCCAGCAGGAGGAGCGGGGGGAATGAGCAGTTCTTC. Protein product: CASRRSGGNEQFF.

This clone was seen a handful of times. The chain carries TRBV2 and TRBJ1-2; 8 positions match TRBD1. The CDR3 runs to 14 residues. Trimming removed 9 bases from V and 3 bases from J; junction bases left unmatched: 9. From germline, CDR1 is SNHLY and CDR2 FYNNEI. CDR3 DNA: TGTGCCAGTAGCACACTGGACAGGGACTATGGCTACACCTTC. Its translation is CASSTLDRDYGYTF.

This rearrangement joins TRBV30 to TRBJ2-5; 7 nucleotides line up with TRBD1. TRBJ2-7 matches the DNA end more closely, so the J call is doubtful. The CDR3 runs 14 residues. Germline CDR1 and CDR2: GTSNPN and SVGIG (reference sequence). The CDR3 DNA sequence: TGTGCCTGGAGTGTCCTAACAGGGGTTTACGAGCAGTACTTC. This codes for CAWSVLTGVYEQYF.

The chain combines TRBV27 with TRBJ2-1; D ambiguous. V lost 2 bases and J 4 bases, leaving 9 bases between the germline ends. In germline, CDR1 is MNHEY, CDR2 SMNVEV (reference sequence). This CDR3 region has 14 residues. Written as DNA, the CDR3 is TGTGCCAGCAGTTTAGGGCGGAAGTACAATGAGCAGTTCTTC. It yields the protein CASSLGRKYNEQFF.

The rearrangement uses TRBV6-1 and TRBJ1-5; no reliable D call. Trimming stripped 5 bases from V and 7 bases from J, with 9 bases between. CDR1 MNHNS and CDR2 SASEGT come from the germline V gene. The CDR3 contains 12 residues. The CDR3 nucleotides are TGTGCCAGCAGTTTGAGCAGGCAGCCCCAGCATTTT. It encodes CASSLSRQPQHF.

This chain links TRBV7-2 with TRBJ1-3, with D possibly TRBD1 on 6 matching bases. Per germline, CDR1 SGHTA and CDR2 FQGNSA. Trimming removed 2 bases from V and 0 bases from J, with 11 bases in between. This CDR3 has 16 residues. The CDR3 loop is CASSLSGTTSGNTIYF. The CDR3 nucleotides read TGTGCCAGCAGCTTATCCGGGACAACCTCTGGAAACACCATATATTTT. Filled out from reference TRBV7-2 and TRBJ1-3, the complete variable domain reads GAGVSQSPSNKVTEKGKDVELRCDPISGHTALYWYRQSLGQGLEFLIYFQGNSAPDKSGLPSDRFSAERTGGSVSTLTIQRTQQEDSAVYLCASSLSGTTSGNTIYFGEGSWLTVV.

This clone occurred a few times. The chain is built from TRBV7-3 and TRBJ2-7; D not resolved. The CDR3 runs 13 residues. Germline assignment: CDR1 SGHTA and CDR2 FQGTGA. The V gene lost 5 bases and the J gene lost 3 bases, with 11 bases spanning the gap. The CDR3 nucleotides read TGTGCCAGCAGCGTCGGCCACGACTACGAGCAGTACTTC. Translated, it gives CASSVGHDYEQYF.

The rearrangement uses TRBV28 and TRBJ2-7, with TRBD1 identical over 11 bases. V lost 8 bases and J lost 3; bases outside the gene matches: 9. CDR3 length: 15 residues. Germline V gene data show CDR1 as MDHEN and CDR2 as SYDVKM. CDR3 in amino acids: CASGSTGTGGYEQYF. CDR3 DNA: TGTGCCAGCGGTTCTACCGGGACAGGGGGCTACGAGCAGTACTTC. The variable domain in full, with the rest retrieved from reference TRBV28 and TRBJ2-7, is DVKVTQSSRYLVKRTGEKVFLECVQDMDHENMFWYRQDPGLGLRLIYFSYDVKMKEKGDIPEGYSVSREKKERFSLILESASTNQTSMYLCASGSTGTGGYEQYFGPGTRLTVT.

The CDR3 bases are TGTGCCACCCGTTCCGGGACCTACGTCGGTCAGCCCCAGCATTTT. Translated, it gives CATRSGTYVGQPQHF. The genes are TRBV10-3 and TRBJ1-5; TRBD1 is a possible D gene (5 bases). CDR1 is ENHRY, CDR2 SYGVKD, per germline. The CDR3 spans 15 residues. V lost 10 bases and J 6 bases, leaving 22 bases between the germline ends.

The V gene is TRBV7-2, the J gene TRBJ2-7, with a tentative D call TRBD1 (6 bases). This CDR3 is built from 13 residues. Germline CDR1 reads SGHTA; CDR2 reads FQGNSA. V shed 3 bases and J shed 4 bases, with 10 bases lying between them. CDR3 nucleotides: TGTGCCAGCAGCTTTCAACAGGGTTACGAGCAGTACTTC. It codes for CASSFQQGYEQYF.

On this clone itself: Other DNA sequences in the sample encode the same CDR3. The chain links TRBV28 to TRBJ1-2, with 9 positions matching TRBD1. Germline-derived CDR1 and CDR2 are MDHEN and SYDVKM. Germline trimming cut 5 bases from V and 7 bases from J; bases unmatched to any gene: 8. This CDR3 comprises 14 residues. CDR3 amino acids: CASSPPGQGGGYTF. Here the CDR3 DNA reads TGTGCCAGCAGTCCCCCGGGACAGGGTGGTGGCTACACCTTC.

In regard to this clone: The junction and the germline gene differ at one end; a read error may be behind it. The same CDR3 can be traced to other DNA sequences in this sample. The V gene is TRBV28, the J gene TRBJ2-7; no reliable D call. Germline V gene sequence: CDR1 MDHEN, CDR2 SYDVKM. CDR3 length equals 11 residues. The CDR3 loop reads CASSLGQLCQF. The CDR3 DNA reads TGTGCCAGCAGCTTAGGCCAATTGTGCCAGTTC.

V and J are TRBV28 and TRBJ1-2; no reliable D call. Germline CDR1 is MDHEN and CDR2 is SYDVKM. The CDR3 runs 15 residues. V was cut by 4 bases and J by 4 bases, with 16 bases left in between. This CDR3 reads CASSSQTLPGYGYTF. In nucleotides, the CDR3 is TGTGCCAGCAGTTCCCAGACCCTTCCGGGCTATGGCTACACCTTC.

The chain couples TRBV5-4 to TRBJ1-1; TRBD1 matches at 9 bases. Germline CDR1 and CDR2: SGHNT and YYREEE (reference sequence). This CDR3 has 14 residues. The V gene end was trimmed by 6 bases and the J gene end by 3 bases; junction bases not matched to a gene: 6. CDR3 sequence (DNA): TGTGCCAGCACCCCGACAGGGGGGTACACTGAAGCTTTCTTT. This encodes CASTPTGGYTEAFF.

The chain carries TRBV6-1 and TRBJ2-2; D is unclear. Trimming removed 2 bases at V and 8 bases at J, with 9 bases between. Germline loops: CDR1 MNHNS, CDR2 SASEGT. This CDR3 has 13 amino acids. The CDR3 DNA reads TGTGCCAGCAGTGAACTTGTGTCTGGGGAGCTGTTTTTT. This encodes CASSELVSGELFF.

The gene calls are TRBV9 and TRBJ1-3, with no clear D. V was trimmed by 0 bases and J by 0 bases, leaving 7 bases between them. Germline V CDR1 and CDR2: SGDLS, YYNGEE. The CDR3 spans 15 residues. CDR3 protein: CASSVAVGSGNTIYF. CDR3 DNA: TGTGCCAGCAGCGTAGCCGTCGGCTCTGGAAACACCATATATTTT.

As concerns this clone: Other DNA variants within this sample encode the same CDR3. The chain has TRBV7-2 and TRBJ2-7, with 9 bases matching TRBD2. Germline CDR1 is SGHTA and CDR2 is FQGNSA. Germline trimming cut 3 bases from V and 2 bases from J; bases unmatched to any gene: 2. The CDR3 is made up of 14 amino acids. The CDR3 reads CASSLTSGPYEQYF. DNA for the CDR3: TGTGCCAGCAGCTTGACTAGCGGACCCTACGAGCAGTACTTC.